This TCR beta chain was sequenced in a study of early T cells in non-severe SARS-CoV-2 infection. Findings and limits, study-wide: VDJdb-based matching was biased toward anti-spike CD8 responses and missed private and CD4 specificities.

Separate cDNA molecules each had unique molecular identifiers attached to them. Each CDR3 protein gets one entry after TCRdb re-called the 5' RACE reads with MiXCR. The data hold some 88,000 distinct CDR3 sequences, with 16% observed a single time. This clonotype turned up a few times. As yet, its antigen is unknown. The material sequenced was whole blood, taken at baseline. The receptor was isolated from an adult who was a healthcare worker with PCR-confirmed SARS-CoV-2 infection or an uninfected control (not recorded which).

Written as DNA, the CDR3 is TGTGCCAGCAGTGAATCGGGCGGATCCTACGAGCAGTACTTC. It translates to CASSESGGSYEQYF. V and J are TRBV6-1 and TRBJ2-7; no definite D call. V gave up 2 bases and J gave up 1 base, with 9 bases separating them. The CDR3 length is 14 residues. Germline loops: CDR1 MNHNS, CDR2 SASEGT.